Each of the 21 T cell receptor beta chains below was sequenced from the same sample in a study of blood T cells in healthy people across ages. Alongside a J-beta primer mix, a sample-barcoded 5' primer served in a second PCR lasting about 7 to 11 cycles. TCRdb itself ran the 5' RACE reads through MiXCR, one entry per CDR3 protein. The sample holds about 1.4 million distinct CDR3 sequences; roughly 60% are singletons and the top ten take over 5.5%. The sequenced material came from blood. The receptors come from a man younger than 30 in good health.

The chain couples TRBV12-3 or TRBV12-4 to TRBJ2-7; 7 bases map to TRBD2. The V and J ends lost 4 bases and 2 bases, in that order; junction bases with no gene match: 14. The CDR3 is 17 residues long. The CDR3 nucleotides read TGTGCCAGCAGTTCCCAACATGGAGCGGGGATGACCTACGAGCAGTACTTC. Protein sequence: CASSSQHGAGMTYEQYF.

The chain joins TRBV20-1 to TRBJ2-1; D uncertain. TRBJ2-7 matches the DNA end more closely, so the J call is doubtful. CDR1 DFQATT and CDR2 SNEGSKA come from the germline V gene (reference sequence). The CDR3 runs to 13 residues. CDR3 protein: CSARQPSYNEQYF. The CDR3 DNA is TGCAGTGCTAGACAGCCCTCCTACAATGAGCAGTACTTC.

This chain uses TRBV28 with TRBJ2-4; the match to TRBD2 covers 8 bases. The J call may be incorrect, as the DNA end agrees better with TRBJ2-5. Germline V CDR1 and CDR2: MDHEN, SYDVKM. This CDR3 comprises 15 residues. The CDR3 region is CASSTGGGTRETQYF. The CDR3 nucleotides read TGTGCCAGCAGCACCGGGGGGGGGACTAGGGAGACCCAGTACTTC.

The chain employs TRBV29-1 and TRBJ2-5, with 7 bases matching TRBD2. CDR1 and CDR2 (germline): SQVTM, ANQGSEA. There are 13 residues in the CDR3. V shed 5 bases, J shed 2 bases, and the junction held 5 bases outside the gene matches. CDR3 protein: CSVRQGLQETQYF. CDR3 sequence (DNA): TGCAGCGTTCGTCAGGGACTACAAGAGACCCAGTACTTC.

The chain employs TRBV20-1 and TRBJ2-7; D not resolved. Per germline, CDR1 DFQATT and CDR2 SNEGSKA (reference sequence). The CDR3 sequence is 15 residues long. V was shortened by 7 bases and J by 2 bases, with 21 bases between the two germline ends. Written as DNA, the CDR3 is TGCAGTGGTAGCCCCGGGTCCCCTTCCCCCTACGAGCAGTACTTC. Translating gives CSGSPGSPSPYEQYF.

This chain connects TRBV4-2 to TRBJ2-5, with no clear D. Trimming cost V 5 bases and J 1 base, with 14 bases left between them. CDR1 LGHNA and CDR2 YNFKEQ come from the germline V gene. This CDR3 comprises 15 residues. The CDR3 region has the DNA TGTGCCAGCAGCTCTTCTTCGCTAACCCAAGAGACCCAGTACTTC. Translation: CASSSSSLTQETQYF.

CDR3 sequence: CASTLTRGFRETQYF. CDR3 sequence (DNA): TGTGCCAGTACCCTCACCCGAGGGTTTCGAGAGACCCAGTACTTC. The chain has TRBV11-2 and TRBJ2-5; a weak D match, TRBD2 (5 bases). This CDR3 is 15 amino acids long. V lost 9 bases and J 4 bases, leaving 21 bases between the germline ends. Germline V gene sequence: CDR1 SGHAT, CDR2 FQNNGV.

This clonotype was seen once. The rearrangement uses TRBV20-1 and TRBJ2-4; no reliable D call. The DNA end is more similar to TRBJ2-7, so the J call may be wrong. There are 13 residues in the CDR3. Germline V gene lookup returns CDR1 DFQATT and CDR2 SNEGSKA (reference sequence). CDR3 DNA sequence: TGCAGTGCCACGAAGGACGTACGCTACGAGCAGTACTTC. Translating gives CSATKDVRYEQYF.

In its sample, this clonotype was seen once. The rearrangement links TRBV20-1 to TRBJ2-5, with 9 bases that match TRBD2. CDR1 is DFQATT and CDR2 is SNEGSKA in the germline V gene (reference sequence). V trimming: 3 bases; J trimming: 5 bases; junction bases outside the gene matches: 7. The CDR3 has 14 residues. The CDR3 loop is CSARISGGWETQYF. The CDR3 DNA reads as TGCAGTGCTAGGATTAGCGGGGGTTGGGAGACCCAGTACTTC.

The V call is TRBV7-9, the J call TRBJ2-1; D is perhaps TRBD1 (6 bases). CDR3 length: 14 amino acids. Trimming cost V 5 bases and J 6 bases, with 14 bases left between them. In germline, CDR1 is SEHNR, CDR2 FQNEAQ (reference sequence). DNA for the CDR3: TGTGCCAGCAGCCCCAGTGGACAGCGCAATGAGCAGTTCTTC. This gives the protein CASSPSGQRNEQFF.

The chain recombines TRBV9 with TRBJ1-5; D gene unclear. The CDR3 consists of 14 residues. Deletions cut 0 bases from V and 5 bases from J, with 9 bases between. Germline V CDR1 and CDR2: SGDLS, YYNGEE. CDR3 sequence: CASSVDFGDQPQHF. The CDR3 region has the DNA TGTGCCAGCAGCGTAGACTTTGGCGATCAGCCCCAGCATTTT.

V and J are TRBV5-4 and TRBJ1-2; unclear D gene. CDR3 length equals 13 residues. V was pared by 1 base and J by 4 bases, with 8 bases between. CDR1 is SGHNT, CDR2 YYREEE, per germline (reference sequence). In DNA form, the CDR3 reads TGTGCCAGCAGCTTGACACCCGGCTATGGCTACACCTTC. It is translated as CASSLTPGYGYTF.

This clonotype occurred a few times. CDR3 protein: CSVRRGQDTQYF. The CDR3 DNA is TGCAGCGTGCGTAGGGGGCAGGATACGCAGTATTTT. This chain uses TRBV29-1 with TRBJ2-3; 7 bases are shared with TRBD1. CDR1 and CDR2 from the germline V gene are SQVTM and ANQGSEA. With V trimmed by 6 bases and J by 6 bases, 6 bases remained unmatched. CDR3 length: 12 residues.

The V call is TRBV5-6, the J call TRBJ2-7, with no clear D. The V and J ends lost 2 bases and 9 bases respectively, with 15 bases between them. CDR3 length: 13 amino acids. CDR1 is SGHDT, CDR2 YYEEEE, per germline. The CDR3 region is CASSLTSPGVQYF. CDR3 coding DNA: TGTGCCAGCAGCTTAACATCTCCGGGTGTGCAGTACTTC.

The chain couples TRBV29-1 to TRBJ2-7; possible D gene TRBD1, 5 bases. The germline CDR1 and CDR2 sequences are SQVTM and ANQGSEA. This CDR3 has 13 residues. Between the trimmed V and J ends, which lost 3 bases and 1 base, there was a span of 10 bases. CDR3 nucleotides: TGCAGCGTTGAGAAGGGGCCGTCCTACGAGCAGTACTTC. Its protein product is CSVEKGPSYEQYF.

The V and J genes are TRBV20-1 and TRBJ1-2; tentatively, D is TRBD1 (6 bases). Germline V CDR1 and CDR2: DFQATT, SNEGSKA (reference sequence). V lost 0 bases to trimming and J lost 4 bases, with 12 bases between them. This CDR3 spans 14 amino acids. The CDR3 region has the DNA TGCAGTGCTAGAGATCTAATGGGGGCCTATGGCTACACCTTC. Amino acid sequence: CSARDLMGAYGYTF.

V gene TRBV6-5 combines with J gene TRBJ2-7; D unclear. V was trimmed by 5 bases and J by 4 bases, leaving 12 bases between them. CDR1 and CDR2 from the germline V gene are MNHEY and SVGAGI. The length of the CDR3 is 13 residues. CDR3 bases: TGTGCCAGCAGTGATCTTTCGGCGTACGAGCAGTACTTC. The encoded protein is CASSDLSAYEQYF.

The chain joins TRBV6-1 to TRBJ2-1, with 10 bases aligning to TRBD2. V dropped 6 bases and J dropped 2; count of bases not matched to a gene: 7. The CDR3 runs to 16 residues. Germline V gene data show CDR1 as MNHNS and CDR2 as SASEGT. The CDR3 reads CASRESSGSAYNEQFF. The CDR3, as DNA: TGTGCCAGCAGAGAATCTAGCGGGAGCGCCTACAATGAGCAGTTCTTC.

The chain combines TRBV4-2 with TRBJ2-7; 9 bases line up with TRBD1. The germline V gene has CDR1 LGHNA and CDR2 YNFKEQ. The CDR3 runs to 13 residues. With 4 bases clipped from V and 7 bases from J, the junction kept 5 bases outside the gene matches. The CDR3 bases are TGTGCCAGCAGCCCCGGGACAGGGTGGGAGCAGTACTTC. Translating gives CASSPGTGWEQYF.

This rearrangement joins TRBV2 to TRBJ2-1; 9 bases line up with TRBD1. Germline loops: CDR1 SNHLY, CDR2 FYNNEI. The V segment lost 4 bases and the J segment 1 base; nucleotides outside the gene matches: 8. This CDR3 is 17 amino acids long. For the CDR3, the DNA is TGTGCCAGCAGTGTTTGGGGGGACAGGGTGTCCTACAATGAGCAGTTCTTC. Translating it yields CASSVWGDRVSYNEQFF.

The chain carries TRBV2 and TRBJ1-4; 7 bases map to TRBD1. Looked up from germline, CDR1 is SNHLY and CDR2 is FYNNEI. With 6 bases clipped from V and 8 bases from J, the junction kept 6 bases outside the gene matches. There are 13 residues in the CDR3. CDR3 DNA: TGTGCCAGCAGGGGACAGCCGGCGGAAAAACTGTTTTTT. The encoded protein is CASRGQPAEKLFF.